The sequence of this T cell receptor (beta chain) was determined in a study of blood T cells in healthy people across ages. V shed 7 bases and J 10 bases; nucleotides not matched to a gene: 10. The V gene's germline CDR1 is MNHNY and CDR2 SVGAGI (reference sequence). The CDR3 has 15 amino acids. A J-beta primer mix and a sample-barcoded 5' primer were used in a second PCR of about 6 to 12 cycles. TCRdb passed the 5' RACE reads through MiXCR, listing each CDR3 protein once. Of 600,000 to 650,000 distinct CDR3 sequences in the sample, about 53% were seen once. The sequenced material came from blood. This chain connects TRBV6-6 to TRBJ1-6; 10 bases match TRBD1. This TCR came from a man aged 55 to 70 in good health. The CDR3 DNA sequence: TGTGCCAGCACCGAAACCGGGACAGGGGAGTCACCCCTCCACTTT. It translates to CASTETGTGESPLHF.